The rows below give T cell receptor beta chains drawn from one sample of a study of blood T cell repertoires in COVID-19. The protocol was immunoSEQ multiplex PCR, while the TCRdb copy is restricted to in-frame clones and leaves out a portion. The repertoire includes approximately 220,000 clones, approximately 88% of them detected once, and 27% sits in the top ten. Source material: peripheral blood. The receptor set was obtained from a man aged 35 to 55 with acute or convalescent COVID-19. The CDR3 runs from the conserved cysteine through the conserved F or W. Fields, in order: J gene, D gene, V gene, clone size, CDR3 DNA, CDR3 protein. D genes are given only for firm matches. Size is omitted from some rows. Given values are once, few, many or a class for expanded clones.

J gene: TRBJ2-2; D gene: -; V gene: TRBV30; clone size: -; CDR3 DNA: TGTGCCTGGAGTCGGAACACCGGGGAGCTGTTTTTT; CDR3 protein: CAWSRNTGELFF
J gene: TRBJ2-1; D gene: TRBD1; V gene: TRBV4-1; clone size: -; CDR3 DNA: TGCGCCAGCAGCCTTGCGGAAGGACAGGGTATACACAATGAGCAGTTCTTC; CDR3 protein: CASSLAEGQGIHNEQFF
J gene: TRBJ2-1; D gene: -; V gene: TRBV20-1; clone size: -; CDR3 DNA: TGCAGTGCTGGTGGGGTAAGGGCGGGAAATGGGTTCTTC; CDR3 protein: CSAGGVRAGNGFF
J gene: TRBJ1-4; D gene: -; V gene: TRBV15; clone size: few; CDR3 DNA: TGTGCCACCAGCAGAGTAGCGGCAACTAATGAAAAACTGTTTTTT; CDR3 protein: CATSRVAATNEKLFF
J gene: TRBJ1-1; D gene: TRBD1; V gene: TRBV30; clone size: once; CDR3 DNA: TGTGCCTGGAGTGTCAGACAGGGTTCTGAAGCTTTCTTT; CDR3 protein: CAWSVRQGSEAFF
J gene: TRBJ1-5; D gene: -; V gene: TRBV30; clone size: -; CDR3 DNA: TGTGCCTGGAGTGAGTTTTTGGGCAGGGGCATCCATCGGCCCCAGCATTTT; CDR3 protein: CAWSEFLGRGIHRPQHF
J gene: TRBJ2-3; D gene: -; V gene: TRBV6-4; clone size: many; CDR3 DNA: TGTGCCAGCAGTGACTATGAAGCTAGCACAGATACGCAGTATTTT; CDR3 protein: CASSDYEASTDTQYF
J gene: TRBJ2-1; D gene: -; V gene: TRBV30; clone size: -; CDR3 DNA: TGTGCCTGGAGAAAACCGGTCCTGAATGAGCAGTTCTTC; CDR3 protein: CAWRKPVLNEQFF
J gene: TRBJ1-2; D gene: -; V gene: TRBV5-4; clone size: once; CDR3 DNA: TGTGCCAGCAGCTTTACAATCCGGGGTAACTATGGCTACACCTTC; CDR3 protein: CASSFTIRGNYGYTF
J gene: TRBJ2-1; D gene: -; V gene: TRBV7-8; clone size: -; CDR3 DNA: TGTGCCAGCAGCTTAGCCGGGAGCTCCTACAATGAGCAGTTCTTC; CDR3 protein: CASSLAGSSYNEQFF
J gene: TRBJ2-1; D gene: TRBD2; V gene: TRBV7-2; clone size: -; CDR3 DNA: TGTGCCAGCAGTCCCAGGGACTACACGAGCAATGAGCAGTTCTTC; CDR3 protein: CASSPRDYTSNEQFF
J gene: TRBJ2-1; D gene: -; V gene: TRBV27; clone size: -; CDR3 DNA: TGTGCCAGCAGGCCTACCCCGGGACTGGGCACCTACAATGAGCAGTTCTTC; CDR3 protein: CASRPTPGLGTYNEQFF
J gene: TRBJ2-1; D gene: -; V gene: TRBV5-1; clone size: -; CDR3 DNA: TGCGCCAGCAGCTTGCTAGGCGAGGACTACAATGAGCAGTTCTTC; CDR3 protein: CASSLLGEDYNEQFF
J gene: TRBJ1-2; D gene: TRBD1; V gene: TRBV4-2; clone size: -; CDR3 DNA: TGTGCCAGCAGCCAAGACGGGACAGGGGGCATCTATGGCTACACCTTC; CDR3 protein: CASSQDGTGGIYGYTF
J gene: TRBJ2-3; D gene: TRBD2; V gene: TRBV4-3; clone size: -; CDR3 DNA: TGCGCCAGCAGCCAAGAACTAGCGGGATCCACAGATACGCAGTATTTT; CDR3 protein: CASSQELAGSTDTQYF
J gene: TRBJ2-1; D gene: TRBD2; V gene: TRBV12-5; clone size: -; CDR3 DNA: TGTGCTAGTGGTTCCCGGGGGAGCGGGAGCTCCTACAATGAGCAGTTCTTC; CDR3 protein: CASGSRGSGSSYNEQFF
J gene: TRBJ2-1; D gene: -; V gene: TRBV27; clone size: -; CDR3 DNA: TGTGCCAGCAGTTTTAGTGTGGGCAGCCCACTCTTC; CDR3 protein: CASSFSVGSPLF
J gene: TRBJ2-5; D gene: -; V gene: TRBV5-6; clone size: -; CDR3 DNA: TGTGCCAGCAGGAAGACAGCTCAAGAGACCCAGTACTTC; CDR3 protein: CASRKTAQETQYF
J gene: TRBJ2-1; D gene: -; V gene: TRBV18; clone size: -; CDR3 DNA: TGTGCCAGCTCACCGCTTCCTGGCAGCAATGAGCAGTTCTTC; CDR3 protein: CASSPLPGSNEQFF
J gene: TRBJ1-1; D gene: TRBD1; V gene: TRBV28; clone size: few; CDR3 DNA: TGTGCCAGCAGATCGACAGGGGTAACTGAAGCTTTCTTT; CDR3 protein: CASRSTGVTEAFF
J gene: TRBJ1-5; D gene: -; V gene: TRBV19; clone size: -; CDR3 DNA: TGTGCCAGTAGTATGAGGATTGGCAGCAATCAGCCCCAGCATTTT; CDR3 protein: CASSMRIGSNQPQHF
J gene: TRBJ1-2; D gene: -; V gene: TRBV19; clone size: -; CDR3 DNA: TGTGCCAGTAGTATCCCAGGGTGGGATGGCTACACCTTC; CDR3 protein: CASSIPGWDGYTF
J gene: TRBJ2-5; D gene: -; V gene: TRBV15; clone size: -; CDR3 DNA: TGTGCCACCAGCAGAGACAACAGGGATTCGGAGACCCAGTACTTC; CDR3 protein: CATSRDNRDSETQYF
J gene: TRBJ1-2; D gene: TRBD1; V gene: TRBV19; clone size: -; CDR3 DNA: TGTGCCAGTATAGTCGGGACAGGGAGCTATGGCTACACCTTC; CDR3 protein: CASIVGTGSYGYTF
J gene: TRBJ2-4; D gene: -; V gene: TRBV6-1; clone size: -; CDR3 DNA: TGTGCCAGCAGTGAAGTGAGGAATCTGGACAAAAACATTCAGTACTTC; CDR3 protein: CASSEVRNLDKNIQYF
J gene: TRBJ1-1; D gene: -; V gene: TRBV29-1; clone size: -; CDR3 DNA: TGCAGCGTTGCTGGCCGAATTGAAGCTTTCTTT; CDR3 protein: CSVAGRIEAFF
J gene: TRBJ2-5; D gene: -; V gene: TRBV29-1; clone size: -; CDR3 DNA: TGCAGCGTTGTCCAGGAGACCCAGTACTTC; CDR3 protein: CSVVQETQYF
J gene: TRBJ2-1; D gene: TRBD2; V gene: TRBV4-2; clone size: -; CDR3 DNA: TGTGCCAGCAGCCAAGGGGGGCTAGCGGGAAGTTGGAATGAGCAGTTCTTC; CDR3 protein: CASSQGGLAGSWNEQFF
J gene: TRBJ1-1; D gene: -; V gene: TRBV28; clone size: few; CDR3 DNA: TGTGCCAGCAGTTTATGGCAGGTGAACACTGAAGCTTTCTTT; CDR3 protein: CASSLWQVNTEAFF
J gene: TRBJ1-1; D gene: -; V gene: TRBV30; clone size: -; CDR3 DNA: TGTGCCTGGAGCGAGACATCTAACACTGAAGCTTTCTTT; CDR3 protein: CAWSETSNTEAFF
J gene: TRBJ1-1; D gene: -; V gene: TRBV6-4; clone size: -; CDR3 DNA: TGTGCCAGCAGTCCTCGGGGGATCGGCACTGAAGCTTTCTTT; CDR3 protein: CASSPRGIGTEAFF
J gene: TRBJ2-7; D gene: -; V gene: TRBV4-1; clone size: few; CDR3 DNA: TGCGCCAGCAGCCAAACCAGGGCTCGTGGGCCTCCGGGCGAGCAGTACTTC; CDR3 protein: CASSQTRARGPPGEQYF
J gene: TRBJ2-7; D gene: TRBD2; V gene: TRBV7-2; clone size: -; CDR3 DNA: TGTGCCAGCAGCTTAGCACTAGCGGGAGGCTACGAGCAGTACTTC; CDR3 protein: CASSLALAGGYEQYF
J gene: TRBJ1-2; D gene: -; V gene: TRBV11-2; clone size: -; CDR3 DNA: TGTGCCAGCAGCGAAGGGGTCCTAAACTATGGCTACACCTTC; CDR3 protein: CASSEGVLNYGYTF
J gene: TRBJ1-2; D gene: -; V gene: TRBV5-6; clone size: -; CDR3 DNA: TGTGCCAGCAGCACCGGACAGAACTATGGCTACACCTTC; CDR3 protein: CASSTGQNYGYTF
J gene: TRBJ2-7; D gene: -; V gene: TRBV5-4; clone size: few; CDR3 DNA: TGTGCCAGCAGCGCTCAAAACAGGGTCGCGCAGTACTTC; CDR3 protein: CASSAQNRVAQYF
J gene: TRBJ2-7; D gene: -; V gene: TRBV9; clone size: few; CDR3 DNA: TGTGCCAGCAGCGTAGCGGCAGGGGCCTACGAGCAGTACTTC; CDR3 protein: CASSVAAGAYEQYF
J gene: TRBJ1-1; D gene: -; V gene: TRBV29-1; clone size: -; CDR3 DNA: TGCAGCGTTGCGCGGCGTCCCTTGAACACTGAAGCTTTCTTT; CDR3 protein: CSVARRPLNTEAFF
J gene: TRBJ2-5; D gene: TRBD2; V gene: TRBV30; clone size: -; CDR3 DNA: TGTGCCTGGAGTGCGGGGGGGAAAGAGACCCAGTACTTC; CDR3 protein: CAWSAGGKETQYF
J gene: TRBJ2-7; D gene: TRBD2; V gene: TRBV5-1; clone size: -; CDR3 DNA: TGCGCCAGCAGCCCACAAATCACTAGCGGAATAACCTCCTACGAGCAGTACTTC; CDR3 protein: CASSPQITSGITSYEQYF
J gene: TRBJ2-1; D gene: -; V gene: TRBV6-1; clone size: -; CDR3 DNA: TGTGCCAGCAGTGAAGGACAGCTAAGGAATGAGCAGTTCTTC; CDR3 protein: CASSEGQLRNEQFF
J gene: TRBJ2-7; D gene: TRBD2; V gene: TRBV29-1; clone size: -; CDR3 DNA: TGCAGCGTTGAACGTACTACTAGCGGAGACCTCTACGAGCAGTACTTC; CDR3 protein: CSVERTTSGDLYEQYF
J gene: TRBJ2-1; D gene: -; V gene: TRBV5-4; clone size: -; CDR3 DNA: TGTGCCAGCAGCTTGGCTGAGCTATCTCCCAATGAGCAGTTCTTC; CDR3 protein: CASSLAELSPNEQFF
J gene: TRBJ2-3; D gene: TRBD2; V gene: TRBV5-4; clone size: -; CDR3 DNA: TGTGCCAGCAGCTTTCCCTTGGGAGCGGGAGGTGCAGATACGCAGTATTTT; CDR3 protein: CASSFPLGAGGADTQYF
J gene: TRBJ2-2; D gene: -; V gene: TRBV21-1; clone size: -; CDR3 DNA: TGTGCCAGCCAGTATTTAGAGGGACAGCGCACCGGGGAGCTGTTTTTT; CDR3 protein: CASQYLEGQRTGELFF
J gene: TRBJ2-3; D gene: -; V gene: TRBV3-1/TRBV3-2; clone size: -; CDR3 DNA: TGTGCCAGCAGCCAAGATTTAGTTGGGGGCAGCACAGATACGCAGTATTTT; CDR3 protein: CASSQDLVGGSTDTQYF
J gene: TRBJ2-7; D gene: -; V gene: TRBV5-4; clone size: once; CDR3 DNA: TGTGCCATGGGGGGGCAGGGTCTCTACGAGCAGTACTTC; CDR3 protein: CAMGGQGLYEQYF
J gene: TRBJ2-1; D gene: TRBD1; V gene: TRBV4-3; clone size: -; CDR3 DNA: TGCGCCAGCAGCCAAACGGCCGGGACAGGGGTTCCCTACAATGAGCAGTTCTTC; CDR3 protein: CASSQTAGTGVPYNEQFF
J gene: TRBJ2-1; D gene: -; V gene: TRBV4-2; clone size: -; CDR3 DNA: TGTGCCAGCACACCATACCCGGGGTACAATGAGCAGTTCTTC; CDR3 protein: CASTPYPGYNEQFF
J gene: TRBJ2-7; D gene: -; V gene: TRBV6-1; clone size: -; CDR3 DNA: TGTGCCAGCAGTGAACAAGTTGGGCCGTCCTACGAGCAGTACTTC; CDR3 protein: CASSEQVGPSYEQYF
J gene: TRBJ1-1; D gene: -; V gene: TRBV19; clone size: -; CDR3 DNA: TGTGCCAGTAGCGTACAGGGAGGGTACACTGAAGCTTTCTTT; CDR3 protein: CASSVQGGYTEAFF
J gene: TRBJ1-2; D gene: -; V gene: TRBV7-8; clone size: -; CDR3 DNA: TGTGCCAGCAGCTTAGCGTACTCCAACTATGGCTACACCTTC; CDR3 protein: CASSLAYSNYGYTF
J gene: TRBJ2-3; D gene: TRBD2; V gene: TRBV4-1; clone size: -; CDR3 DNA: TGCGCCAGCAGCCAAGACCCAGCGGGAGTATCAGATACGCAGTATTTT; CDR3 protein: CASSQDPAGVSDTQYF
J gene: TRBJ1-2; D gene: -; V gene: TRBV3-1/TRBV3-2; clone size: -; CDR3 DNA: TGTGCCAGCAGCCAAAAAACAGGGTGGTGGGGCTACACCTTC; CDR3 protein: CASSQKTGWWGYTF
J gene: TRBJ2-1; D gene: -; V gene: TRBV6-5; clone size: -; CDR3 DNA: TGTGCCAGCAGTTACTCGGCCGGGAATGAGCAGTTCTTC; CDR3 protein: CASSYSAGNEQFF
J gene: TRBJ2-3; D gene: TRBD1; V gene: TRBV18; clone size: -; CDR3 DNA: TGTGCCAGCTCGAGGCAGGGGGCGGATACGCAGTATTTT; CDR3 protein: CASSRQGADTQYF
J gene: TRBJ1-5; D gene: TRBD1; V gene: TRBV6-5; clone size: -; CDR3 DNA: TGTGCCAGCAGTTACTCGGGACAGGGGATACCCCAGCATTTT; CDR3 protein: CASSYSGQGIPQHF
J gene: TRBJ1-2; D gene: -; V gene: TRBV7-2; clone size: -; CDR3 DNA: TGTGCCAGCAGCTTAGATTTGGGGGGGGAGAGTGGCTACACCTTC; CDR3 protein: CASSLDLGGESGYTF